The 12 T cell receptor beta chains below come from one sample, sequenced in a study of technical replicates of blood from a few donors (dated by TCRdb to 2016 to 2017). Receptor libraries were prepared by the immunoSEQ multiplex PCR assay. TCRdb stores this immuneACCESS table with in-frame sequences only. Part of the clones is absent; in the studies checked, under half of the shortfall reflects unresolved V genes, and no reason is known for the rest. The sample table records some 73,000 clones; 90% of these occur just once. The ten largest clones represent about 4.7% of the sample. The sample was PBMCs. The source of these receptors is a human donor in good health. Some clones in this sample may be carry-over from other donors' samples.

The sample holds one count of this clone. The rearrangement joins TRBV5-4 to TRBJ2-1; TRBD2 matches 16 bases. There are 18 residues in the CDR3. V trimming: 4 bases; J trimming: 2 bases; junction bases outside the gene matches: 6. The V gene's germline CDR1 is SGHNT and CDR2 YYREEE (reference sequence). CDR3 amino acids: CASSPGTSGGAPYNEQFF. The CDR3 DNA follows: TGTGCCAGCAGCCCTGGGACTAGCGGGGGGGCACCCTACAATGAGCAGTTCTTC.

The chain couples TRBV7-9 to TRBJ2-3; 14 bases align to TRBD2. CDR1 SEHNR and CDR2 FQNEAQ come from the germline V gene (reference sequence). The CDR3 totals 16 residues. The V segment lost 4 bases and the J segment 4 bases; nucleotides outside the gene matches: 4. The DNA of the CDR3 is TGTGCCAGCAGCTCTACGACTAGCGGGAGGGCAGATACGCAGTATTTT. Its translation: CASSSTTSGRADTQYF. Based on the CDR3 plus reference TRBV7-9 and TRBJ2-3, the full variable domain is DTGVSQNPRHKITKRGQNVTFRCDPISEHNRLYWYRQTLGQGPEFLTYFQNEAQLEKSRLLSDRFSAERPKGSFSTLEIQRTEQGDSAMYLCASSSTTSGRADTQYFGPGTRLTVL.

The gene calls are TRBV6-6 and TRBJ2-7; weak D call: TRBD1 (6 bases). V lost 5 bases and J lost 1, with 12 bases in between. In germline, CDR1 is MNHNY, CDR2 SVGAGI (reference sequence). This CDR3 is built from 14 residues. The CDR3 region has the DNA TGTGCCAGCAGTAACCAGGGGTCATCCTACGAGCAGTACTTC. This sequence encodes CASSNQGSSYEQYF.

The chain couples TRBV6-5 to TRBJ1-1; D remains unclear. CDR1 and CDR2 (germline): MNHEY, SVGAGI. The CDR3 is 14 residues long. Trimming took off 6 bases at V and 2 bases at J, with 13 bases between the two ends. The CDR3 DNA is TGTGCCAGCAGCGCGAAGAAGAGTAACACTGAAGCTTTCTTT. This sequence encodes CASSAKKSNTEAFF.

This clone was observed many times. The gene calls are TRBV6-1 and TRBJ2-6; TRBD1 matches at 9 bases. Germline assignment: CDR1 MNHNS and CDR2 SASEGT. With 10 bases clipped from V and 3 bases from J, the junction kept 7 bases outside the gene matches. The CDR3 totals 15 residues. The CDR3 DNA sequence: TGTGCCACCGGGAGGACAGGGGATGGGGCCAACGTCCTGACTTTC. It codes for CATGRTGDGANVLTF.

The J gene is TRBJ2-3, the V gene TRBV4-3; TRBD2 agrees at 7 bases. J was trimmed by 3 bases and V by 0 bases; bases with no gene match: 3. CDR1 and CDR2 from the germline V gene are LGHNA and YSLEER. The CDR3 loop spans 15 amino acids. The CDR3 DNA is TGCGCCAGCAGCCAAGATAGCGGGTGGACAGATACGCAGTATTTT. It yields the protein CASSQDSGWTDTQYF.

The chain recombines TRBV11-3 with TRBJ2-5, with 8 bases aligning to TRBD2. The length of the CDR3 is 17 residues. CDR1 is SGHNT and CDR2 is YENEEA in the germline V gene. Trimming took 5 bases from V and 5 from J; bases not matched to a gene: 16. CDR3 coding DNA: TGTGCCAGCAGCCCTGGACAGTCTACTAGCGGAGGGGAGACCCAGTACTTC. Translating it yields CASSPGQSTSGGETQYF.

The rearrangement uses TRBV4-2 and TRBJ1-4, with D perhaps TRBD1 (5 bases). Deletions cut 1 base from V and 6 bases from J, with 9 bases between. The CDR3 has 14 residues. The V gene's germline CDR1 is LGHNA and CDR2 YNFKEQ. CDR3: CASSQGLGDEKLFF. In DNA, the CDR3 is TGTGCCAGCAGCCAAGGGTTAGGGGATGAAAAACTGTTTTTT.

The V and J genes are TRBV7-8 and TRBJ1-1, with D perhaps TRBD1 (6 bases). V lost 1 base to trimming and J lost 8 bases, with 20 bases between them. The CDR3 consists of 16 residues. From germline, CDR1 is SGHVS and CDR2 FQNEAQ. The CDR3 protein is CASSLGPAGVRSEAFF. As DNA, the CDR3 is TGTGCCAGCAGCTTAGGGCCGGCAGGGGTGAGATCGGAAGCTTTCTTT.

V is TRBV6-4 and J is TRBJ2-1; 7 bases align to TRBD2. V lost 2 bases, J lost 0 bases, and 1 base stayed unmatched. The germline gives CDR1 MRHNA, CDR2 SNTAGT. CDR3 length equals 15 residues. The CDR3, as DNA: TGTGCCAGCAGTGACCGGGGGGACTCCTACAATGAGCAGTTCTTC. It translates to CASSDRGDSYNEQFF.

The CDR3 DNA follows: TGCGCCAGCAGCCAAGATTCGACAGGGCGGTCAGAGACCCAGTACTTC. Encoded protein: CASSQDSTGRSETQYF. The genes are TRBV4-1 and TRBJ2-5; TRBD1 aligns across 7 bases. J lost 4 bases, V lost 0 bases, and 8 bases had no gene match. This CDR3 region has 16 residues. Germline CDR1 and CDR2: MGHRA and YSYEKL.

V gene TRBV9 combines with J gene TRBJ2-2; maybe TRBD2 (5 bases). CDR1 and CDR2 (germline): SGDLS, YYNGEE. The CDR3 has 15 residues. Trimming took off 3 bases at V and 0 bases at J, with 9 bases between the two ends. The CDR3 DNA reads TGTGCCAGCAGCGGGAGGCCGACGAACACCGGGGAGCTGTTTTTT. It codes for CASSGRPTNTGELFF.